A single sample gave rise to the 17 T cell receptor beta chains below, sequenced in a study of vaccination and CD4 T cells after COVID-19. Once obtained from cultured CD4+ T cells, the DNA was sequenced using the Oncomine TCR Beta short-read assay. TCRdb reanalysed the PCR reads using MiXCR and keeps one entry per CDR3 protein. The sample shows 6,600 or so distinct CDR3 sequences, about a third of them seen only once. Indicated treatment: roughly nine-day PBMC culture with coronavirus spike peptide pools or control peptides (ViraFEST assay). It was before the COVID-19 pandemic (2011-2018) that the unexposed donor's CD4+ T cells were collected. These receptors' targets are unknown. Sequencing was performed on CD4+ T cells from blood, cultured in vitro. The receptor set was obtained from a human donor in good health.

The rearrangement joins TRBV14 to TRBJ2-3; 7 bases line up with TRBD1. The trim removed 1 base at V and 4 bases at J, leaving 5 bases unmatched. This CDR3 has 15 amino acids. Germline assignment: CDR1 SGHDN and CDR2 FVKESK. Here the CDR3 DNA reads TGTGCCAGCAGCCAAGTAGGGGGCCTCGCAGATACGCAGTATTTT. This translates into CASSQVGGLADTQYF. Together with reference TRBV14 and TRBJ2-3, the CDR3 gives the full variable domain: EAGVTQFPSHSVIEKGQTVTLRCDPISGHDNLYWYRRVMGKEIKFLLHFVKESKQDESGMPNNRFLAERTGGTYSTLKVQPAELEDSGVYFCASSQVGGLADTQYFGPGTRLTVL.

The chain joins TRBV20-1 to TRBJ2-7; TRBD1 or TRBD2 may be the D gene (6 bases each). The germline V and J ends were trimmed by 1 base and 3 bases, with 19 bases remaining between them. Germline values: CDR1 DFQATT, CDR2 SNEGSKA (reference sequence). This CDR3 has 16 amino acids. CDR3 bases: TGCAGTGCTAGAGGGTCGGGGGCGCTCATCTACTACGAGCAGTACTTC. It is translated as CSARGSGALIYYEQYF.

This clonotype was seen a few times. V usage is TRBV20-1 and J usage is TRBJ1-1; a possible D gene is TRBD1 (5 bases). The germline V gene has CDR1 DFQATT and CDR2 SNEGSKA (reference sequence). The CDR3 loop spans 15 amino acids. V dropped 4 bases and J dropped 0 bases, with 15 bases sitting between them. The CDR3 region has the DNA TGCAGTGCTACCGGACTGAGGGGTCTGAACACTGAAGCTTTCTTT. Its protein product is CSATGLRGLNTEAFF.

The J gene is TRBJ2-7, the V gene TRBV6-5, with 9 bases that match TRBD2. In germline, CDR1 is MNHEY, CDR2 SVGAGI. After removal of 3 bases from V and 2 bases from J, the junction contained 2 bases not matched to a gene. CDR3 length: 14 amino acids. CDR3 loop: CASSYSGSAYEQYF. The CDR3 coding sequence is TGTGCCAGCAGTTATAGCGGGAGTGCCTACGAGCAGTACTTC.

The rearrangement links TRBV5-1 to TRBJ2-4; 9 bases fit TRBD2. Looked up from germline, CDR1 is SGHRS and CDR2 is YFSETQ. The V gene end was trimmed by 0 bases and the J gene end by 9 bases; junction bases not matched to a gene: 7. The CDR3 is 15 residues long. This CDR3 reads CASSLAAGLASIQYF. CDR3 sequence (DNA): TGCGCCAGCAGCTTGGCCGCGGGACTAGCTAGCATTCAGTACTTC.

V and J are TRBV18 and TRBJ1-1; D uncertain. The length of the CDR3 is 13 residues. V was trimmed by 1 base and J by 2 bases, leaving 5 bases between them. CDR1 is KGHSH and CDR2 is LQKENI in the germline V gene. The CDR3 reads CASSPQGNTEAFF. DNA of the CDR3: TGTGCCAGCTCACCACAGGGAAACACTGAAGCTTTCTTT.

The chain employs TRBV6-1 and TRBJ1-2, with TRBD1 matching over 7 bases. Trimming took 4 bases from V and 8 from J; bases not matched to a gene: 4. There are 12 residues in the CDR3. Germline values: CDR1 MNHNS, CDR2 SASEGT. CDR3 loop: CASSAQGEGYTF. The CDR3 nucleotides read TGTGCCAGCAGTGCCCAGGGGGAGGGCTACACCTTC.

The chain uses TRBV21-1 and TRBJ2-7; the D call of TRBD1 is as the table states it, not checked on the DNA. TRBV21-1 is designated a pseudogene. CDR3 size: 17 residues. The CDR3 loop is CASNPRRNGGESYEQYF. The CDR3 coding sequence is TGTGCCAGCAACCCCCGGCGAAACGGGGGAGAGTCCTACGAGCAGTACTTC.

This chain links TRBV11-2 with TRBJ2-7; no firm D call. The germline V and J ends were trimmed by 6 bases and 5 bases, with 14 bases remaining between them. The CDR3 length is 13 residues. Germline CDR1 is SGHAT and CDR2 is FQNNGV. The DNA of the CDR3 is TGTGCCAGCAGGACCTGGACCGGCAACGAGCAGTACTTC. Protein sequence: CASRTWTGNEQYF.

This clonotype was seen only a few times. The CDR3 sequence: CASSLKIETEAFF. The CDR3 DNA reads as TGTGCCAGCAGTTTGAAGATTGAGACTGAAGCTTTCTTT. The rearrangement links TRBV7-9 to TRBJ1-1; D is unclear. Germline V gene data show CDR1 as SEHNR and CDR2 as FQNEAQ (reference sequence). Trimming took off 6 bases at V and 5 bases at J, with 13 bases between the two ends. The CDR3 extends over 13 amino acids.

The chain recombines TRBV28 with TRBJ1-2; D uncertain. Trimming shortened V by 6 bases and J by 7 bases, and 9 bases separated the two germline ends. The CDR3 is made up of 11 amino acids. In germline, CDR1 is MDHEN, CDR2 SYDVKM. CDR3 nucleotides: TGTGCCAGCAGGGGTACTCCTGGCTACACCTTC. Protein sequence: CASRGTPGYTF.

The chain couples TRBV20-1 to TRBJ2-5; perhaps TRBD2 as D (6 bases). There are 13 residues in the CDR3. Germline V lookup: CDR1 DFQATT, CDR2 SNEGSKA (reference sequence). V was cut by 0 bases and J by 4 bases, with 9 bases left in between. The CDR3, as DNA: TGCAGTGCTAGAGATGTCGGGAGAGAGACCCAGTACTTC. The encoded protein is CSARDVGRETQYF.

This clonotype has more than one count but fewer than ten. The chain joins TRBV20-1 to TRBJ1-2; D is undetermined. Germline V gene data show CDR1 as DFQATT and CDR2 as SNEGSKA (reference sequence). The CDR3 is 12 amino acids. Trimming pared 2 bases from V and 3 bases from J, leaving 7 bases between. DNA for the CDR3: TGCAGTGCTAGACCGCCAGACTATGGCTACACCTTC. It specifies CSARPPDYGYTF.

This chain joins TRBV20-1 and TRBJ2-7, with TRBD2 identical over 11 bases. Looked up from germline, CDR1 is DFQATT and CDR2 is SNEGSKA (reference sequence). The CDR3 has 14 residues. V was clipped by 3 bases and J by 6 bases; unmatched bases: 7. This CDR3 is CSARGGLAGGEQYF. CDR3 sequence (DNA): TGCAGTGCTAGGGGGGGCCTAGCGGGAGGCGAGCAGTACTTC.

As concerns this clonotype: At one end the junction does not follow the germline gene, possibly because of a read error. This chain joins TRBV9 and TRBJ2-5; D perhaps matches TRBD1 (6 bases). Germline-derived CDR1 and CDR2 are SGDLS and YYNGEE. This CDR3 comprises 16 residues. The chain's CDR3 is CASSVAGGNLQGTQYF. The CDR3 DNA sequence: TGTGCCAGCAGCGTAGCTGGGGGCAACCTCCAAGGGACCCAGTACTTC.

The J gene is TRBJ2-3, the V gene TRBV11-2, with D perhaps being TRBD1 or TRBD2 (5 bases each). Germline loops: CDR1 SGHAT, CDR2 FQNNGV. Trimming left V 3 bases short and J 2 bases short, with 12 bases between. The CDR3 is 15 residues long. This chain's CDR3 is CASSFSGDHTDTQYF. Written as DNA, the CDR3 is TGTGCCAGCAGCTTTAGTGGGGACCACACAGATACGCAGTATTTT.

This clonotype was observed a handful of times. The rearrangement uses TRBV2 and TRBJ2-2; D is perhaps TRBD1 (5 bases). The V end lost 7 bases, the J end lost 6 bases, and 15 bases lay between the germline ends. Germline loops: CDR1 SNHLY, CDR2 FYNNEI. The CDR3 consists of 14 residues. In DNA, the CDR3 is TGTGCCAGCACCAGGGCAAGAAGCGCCGGGGAGCTGTTTTTT. This gives the protein CASTRARSAGELFF.